A selection of T cell receptor beta chains follows, all from one sample in a study of T cells in localized non-small cell lung cancer. Only in-frame clones appear in the TCRdb table, and some are missing; sequencing was by immunoSEQ multiplex PCR. The table records some 2,500 clones, under 25% of them present only once. This specimen consisted of lung tumor tissue, obtained before any cancer treatment. The receptor set was obtained from a woman aged 35-70 years with stage I lung adenocarcinoma. Each CDR3 is given with its conserved first and last residue. Fields, in order: CDR3 protein, CDR3 DNA, D gene, J gene, clone size, V gene. The D gene is left open where the match is weak. Clone size is stated in some rows and not others, as once, few, many or a class when expanded.

CASSPQRGSYNEQFF | TGTGCCAGCAGCCCCCAAAGGGGATCCTACAATGAGCAGTTCTTC | . | TRBJ2-1 | medium-sized | TRBV11-3
CASSPLGDKVNEQFF | TGTGCCAGCAGCCCACTTGGGGACAAGGTCAATGAGCAGTTCTTC | . | TRBJ2-1 | . | TRBV11-1
CASSPWEWDNEQFF | TGTGCCAGCAGCCCATGGGAATGGGACAATGAGCAGTTCTTC | . | TRBJ2-1 | few | TRBV9
CASSGRQDTGELFF | TGTGCCAGTAGCGGAAGACAGGACACCGGGGAGCTGTTTTTT | . | TRBJ2-2 | . | TRBV19
CASSFKGGNTGELFF | TGTGCCAGCAGCTTTAAGGGGGGGAACACCGGGGAGCTGTTTTTT | . | TRBJ2-2 | few | TRBV11-3
CASSVTGYDYGYTF | TGTGCCAGCAGCGTGACAGGGTATGACTATGGCTACACCTTC | TRBD1 | TRBJ1-2 | . | TRBV7-6
CASSTGAGRPYEQYF | TGCGCCAGCAGCACGGGGGCGGGGCGGCCCTACGAGCAGTACTTC | . | TRBJ2-7 | few | TRBV1
CAWSVGQGANTQYF | TGTGCCTGGAGTGTCGGCCAGGGGGCAAATACGCAGTATTTT | TRBD1 | TRBJ2-3 | few | TRBV30
CASSYPGGKLFF | TGTGCCAGCAGTTACCCGGGCGGAAAACTGTTTTTT | . | TRBJ1-4 | . | TRBV6-8
CSVDGPGRNEQFF | TGCAGCGTTGATGGGCCAGGGCGCAATGAGCAGTTCTTC | . | TRBJ2-1 | . | TRBV29-1
CASSYSTSGPNTGELFF | TGTGCCAGCAGTTACTCAACATCGGGGCCGAACACCGGGGAGCTGTTTTTT | . | TRBJ2-2 | . | TRBV6-8
CASMEGGEKLFF | TGTGCCAGTATGGAGGGTGGTGAAAAACTGTTTTTT | . | TRBJ1-4 | few | TRBV19